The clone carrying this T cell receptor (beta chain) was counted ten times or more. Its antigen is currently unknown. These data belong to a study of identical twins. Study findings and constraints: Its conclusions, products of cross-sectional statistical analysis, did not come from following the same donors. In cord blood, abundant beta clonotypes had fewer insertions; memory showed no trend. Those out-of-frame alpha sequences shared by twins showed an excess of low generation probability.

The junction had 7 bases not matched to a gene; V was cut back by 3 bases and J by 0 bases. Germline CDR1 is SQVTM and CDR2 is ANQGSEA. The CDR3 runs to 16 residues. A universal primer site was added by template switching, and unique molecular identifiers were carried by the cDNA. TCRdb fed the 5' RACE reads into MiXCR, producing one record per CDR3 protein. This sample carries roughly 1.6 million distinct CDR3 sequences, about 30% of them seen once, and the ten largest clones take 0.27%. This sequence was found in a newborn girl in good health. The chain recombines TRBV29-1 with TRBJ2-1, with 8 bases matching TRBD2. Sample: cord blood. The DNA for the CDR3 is TGCAGCGTTGATAAAGGCGGGAGGAGCTCCTACAATGAGCAGTTCTTC. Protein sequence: CSVDKGGRSSYNEQFF.